The present T cell receptor beta chain was sequenced within a study of cytomegalovirus exposure and HLA in healthy donors. Use of 60 Vbeta and 13 Jbeta primers characterized the PCR. Libraries were prepared by immunoSEQ multiplex PCR; TCRdb keeps only in-frame clonotypes and omits some of them. Of 150,000 to 200,000 clones in the sample, about four fifths were seen once. The material sequenced was PBMCs. This TCR derives from a woman between 50 and 59 years old in good health and CMV-seronegative.

The CDR3 DNA sequence: TGTGCCAGCAGCCCCCGGACTAGCGGGTGGGAGCAGTACTTC. This sequence encodes CASSPRTSGWEQYF. The gene calls are TRBV13 and TRBJ2-7; 11 bases agree with TRBD2. The CDR3 consists of 14 residues. Germline V gives CDR1 PRHDT, CDR2 FYEKMQ (reference sequence). Trimming removed 5 bases from V and 7 bases from J; junction bases left unmatched: 7.